These T cell receptor beta chains were read from a single sample in a study of blood T cell repertoires in COVID-19. The method was immunoSEQ multiplex PCR; TCRdb's version includes in-frame clones alone and lacks a portion of them. Of approximately 240,000 clones listed, 84% were seen once; the top ten hold about 4%. What was sequenced was peripheral blood. These TCRs come from a man aged 50 to 60 with acute or convalescent COVID-19. Both conserved end residues are part of each CDR3. The order of the fields is CDR3 DNA, CDR3 protein, clone size, J gene, D gene, V gene. A D gene is named only where the DNA matches it firmly. A clone size is listed for some rows: how often the clone was seen (once, few, many), or a class if it is expanded.

TGTGCCAGCCGTGGGCGGGGGGGCACAGATACGCAGTATTTT | CASRGRGGTDTQYF | . | TRBJ2-3 | TRBD2 | TRBV3-1/TRBV3-2
TGTGCCAGCAGCCAAGTGGGCCTGGTGGCAGCTTTCTTT | CASSQVGLVAAFF | . | TRBJ1-1 | . | TRBV4-2
TGCGCCAGCAGTGAGTCGGTCTCTAGCGGGATCAACGAGCAGTACTTC | CASSESVSSGINEQYF | few | TRBJ2-7 | TRBD2 | TRBV10-1
TGTGCCAGCAGTCTCCCGGGACAGTGGGTCTACGAGCAGTACTTC | CASSLPGQWVYEQYF | . | TRBJ2-7 | TRBD1 | TRBV27
TGTGCCAGCAGTCTCGCCCTACCGGGACAAGGAGCCTACGAGCAGTACTTC | CASSLALPGQGAYEQYF | . | TRBJ2-7 | . | TRBV6-6
TGCGCCAGCAGCCCGACCGGGACAGGCAATCAGCCCCAGCATTTT | CASSPTGTGNQPQHF | . | TRBJ1-5 | TRBD1 | TRBV5-1
TGTGCCACCAGTGATCCCATCACAGGGTTCTATGGCTACACCTTC | CATSDPITGFYGYTF | . | TRBJ1-2 | . | TRBV24-1
TGTGCCAGCAGCTTAGATCCGGGCGAGCAGTACTTC | CASSLDPGEQYF | . | TRBJ2-7 | . | TRBV11-2
TGTGCCACCAGGGTAGAAAGAGGATCACCCCTCCACTTT | CATRVERGSPLHF | . | TRBJ1-6 | . | TRBV2
TGTGCCATCAACGGACAGGGGGACGAGCAGTACTTC | CAINGQGDEQYF | . | TRBJ2-7 | TRBD1 | TRBV10-3
TGTGCCAGCAAGAGAACGAGTTCCTACAATGAGCAGTTCTTC | CASKRTSSYNEQFF | . | TRBJ2-1 | . | TRBV28
TGTGCCAGTAGAGTGGGGCCCACAGATACGCAGTATTTT | CASRVGPTDTQYF | once | TRBJ2-3 | . | TRBV19
TGTGCCAGCAGCCAAGGGATGCGGGGGACCTCGGAGACCCAGTACTTC | CASSQGMRGTSETQYF | . | TRBJ2-5 | TRBD2 | TRBV3-1/TRBV3-2
TGTGCCAGCACCCCTCCCGGGGGGCGCTACGAGCAGTACTTC | CASTPPGGRYEQYF | . | TRBJ2-7 | . | TRBV28
TGTGCCAGCAGTGATCTACAGGGGGCTGGGGCTGAAGCTTTCTTT | CASSDLQGAGAEAFF | few | TRBJ1-1 | TRBD1 | TRBV2
TGTGCCAACCCGGGGGGGCAGAGGTCTGGTTCACCCCTCCACTTT | CANPGGQRSGSPLHF | . | TRBJ1-6 | . | TRBV6-5
TGTGCCAGCAGCTTAGAGCGGGCAGGGAATCAGCCCCAGCATTTT | CASSLERAGNQPQHF | . | TRBJ1-5 | . | TRBV7-8